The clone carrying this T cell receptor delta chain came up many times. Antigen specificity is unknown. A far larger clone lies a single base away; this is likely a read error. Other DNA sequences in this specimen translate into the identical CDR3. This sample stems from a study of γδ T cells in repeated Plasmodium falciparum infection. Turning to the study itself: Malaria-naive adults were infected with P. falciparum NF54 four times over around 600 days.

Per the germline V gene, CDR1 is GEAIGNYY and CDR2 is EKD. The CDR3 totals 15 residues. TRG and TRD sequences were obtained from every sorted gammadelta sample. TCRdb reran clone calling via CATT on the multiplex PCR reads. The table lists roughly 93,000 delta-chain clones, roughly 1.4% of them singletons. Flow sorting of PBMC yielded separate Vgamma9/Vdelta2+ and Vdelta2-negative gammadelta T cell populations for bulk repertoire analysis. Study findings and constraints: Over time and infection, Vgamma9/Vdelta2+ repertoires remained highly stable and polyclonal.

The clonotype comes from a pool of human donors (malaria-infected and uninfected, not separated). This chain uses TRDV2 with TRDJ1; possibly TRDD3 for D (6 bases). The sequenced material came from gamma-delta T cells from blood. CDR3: CACDTVGGGSLKLIF. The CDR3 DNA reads TGCGCCTGTGACACCGTAGGTGGGGGCTCACTCAAACTCATCTTT.